A selection of T cell receptor beta chains follows, all from one sample in a study of blood T cell repertoires in COVID-19. Sequencing used immunoSEQ multiplex PCR; TCRdb keeps in-frame clones, though not all of them. In the table there are about 39,000 clones, 85% of which are singletons. Sequencing input: peripheral blood. The receptor source for this set is a man between 60 and 70 years old with acute or convalescent COVID-19. The CDR3 runs from the conserved cysteine through the conserved F or W.

TRBJ1-1,14,TRBV19,CASSHRELNTEAFF
TRBJ1-1,17,TRBV6-2/TRBV6-3,CASSYSTSGAGDTEAFF
TRBJ2-1,16,TRBV9,CASSEQTSGGGSEQFF
TRBJ1-3,16,TRBV5-1,CASRSGSTSVGNTIYF
TRBJ2-5,19,TRBV6-1,CASSEALTGLAGVQETQYF
TRBJ2-1,16,TRBV14,CASSPFGLGEGREQFF
TRBJ1-1,14,TRBV5-4,CASSLQGHNTEAFF
TRBJ1-2,13,TRBV5-4,CASSSGTVQHYTF
TRBJ2-5,14,TRBV7-2,CASSLRTGLETQYF
TRBJ2-5,17,TRBV18,CASSLRADRGVEETQYF
TRBJ2-7,13,TRBV13,CASSLRRAYEQYF
TRBJ2-5,14,TRBV18,CASSPIAGQETQYF
TRBJ2-5,14,TRBV14,CASSPGLVKETQYF
TRBJ2-1,13,TRBV5-6,CASSLYAADEQFF
TRBJ2-5,12,TRBV6-5,CGVRGWVETQYF
TRBJ2-7,16,TRBV1,CTSSQERTGSSYEQYF
TRBJ2-1,17,TRBV27,CASSFDRAPGTHNEQFF
TRBJ2-7,14,TRBV28,CASIGGSFLNEQYF
TRBJ2-3,17,TRBV10-3,CATRGSLGGQGTDTQYF
TRBJ2-1,15,TRBV24-1,CATSDKSLGGGEQFF
TRBJ2-3,16,TRBV5-1,CASSLDGTRGADTQYF
TRBJ2-7,14,TRBV7-9,CASSLFQGSNEQYF
TRBJ2-5,15,TRBV5-1,CASSSRRTMQETQYF
TRBJ1-1,14,TRBV28,CASSLGQGIAEAFF
TRBJ1-1,16,TRBV4-2,CASSREARDRGREAFF
TRBJ1-1,12,TRBV2,CASSRGTGEAFF
TRBJ1-4,14,TRBV6-6,CASSYGQGDEKLFF
TRBJ1-3,16,TRBV10-3,CAISSGQADSGNTIYF
TRBJ2-7,14,TRBV18,CASSQYSGSYEQYF
TRBJ2-3,15,TRBV28,CASSLTSPPPDTQYF
TRBJ1-3,12,TRBV12-3/TRBV12-4,CASSSLGNTIYF
TRBJ2-3,16,TRBV28,CASSRGGSGEGDTQYF
TRBJ2-1,11,TRBV7-3,CASSSGLEQFF
TRBJ1-6,13,TRBV27,CASSFRGNSPLHF
TRBJ2-5,15,TRBV6-1,CASSEYGPRRETQYF
TRBJ2-1,13,TRBV7-2,CASGGRANNEQFF
TRBJ2-7,14,TRBV6-2/TRBV6-3,CASSYPGSLMEQYF
TRBJ2-5,15,TRBV7-9,CASSLVESAGETQYF
TRBJ2-4,15,TRBV11-2,CASSLPTGLINIQYF
TRBJ1-2,14,TRBV6-1,CASSEVGPSYGYTF
TRBJ1-1,13,TRBV6-5,CASRAGWNTEAFF
TRBJ1-1,17,TRBV11-2,CASSLAQGTVMNTEAFF
TRBJ2-1,12,TRBV12-3/TRBV12-4,CASSYSSSREFF
TRBJ2-3,15,TRBV5-1,CASRRRTSGLDTQYF
TRBJ1-2,15,TRBV10-3,CAISSKRDRAYGYTF
TRBJ1-1,14,TRBV19,CASSMSGGRTEAFF
TRBJ2-5,15,TRBV20-1,CSASELADSRETQYF
TRBJ2-7,16,TRBV5-1,CASSPIDSSGLDEQYF
TRBJ1-2,13,TRBV6-1,CASSPTGGNGYTF
TRBJ2-3,18,TRBV2,CASIHPRLAGGPTDTQYF
TRBJ1-6,17,TRBV14,CASSQATQGSYNSPLHF
TRBJ2-2,15,TRBV5-1,CASSPPPANTGELFF
TRBJ1-5,15,TRBV18,CASSGRDISNQPQHF
TRBJ2-3,15,TRBV27,CASSPQWGGADTQYF
TRBJ2-5,13,TRBV7-7,CASSLGSGETQYF
TRBJ2-3,14,TRBV28,CASSLQGGTDTQYF
TRBJ2-1,16,TRBV7-2,CASSLVQSTTGNEQFF
TRBJ1-1,11,TRBV5-5,CASSFGREAFF
TRBJ2-1,12,TRBV11-2,CASGPSYNEQFF